A selection of T cell receptor beta chains follows, all from one sample in a study of blood T cell repertoires in COVID-19. TCRdb's table, derived via immunoSEQ multiplex PCR, lists solely in-frame clones and lacks some. The sample comprises roughly 100,000 clones, around 90% of which are singletons, and less than 6.5% rests with the top ten. The sequenced sample consisted of peripheral blood. The receptors stem from a human donor in a cohort sampled during active COVID-19. Both conserved end residues are part of each CDR3. The D gene is left open where the match is weak. Clone sizes are given selectively: once, few, many, or a class where the clone is expanded.

TRBV9	TRBJ2-7	.	.	TGTGCCAGCAGCGTCGAGCCCTTTACCTACGAGCAGTACTTC	CASSVEPFTYEQYF
TRBV19	TRBJ1-5	.	.	TGTGCCAGTAGTCCCCGTGTGATTGGGGGCTCATATAGCAATCAGCCCCAGCATTTT	CASSPRVIGGSYSNQPQHF
TRBV7-9	TRBJ1-1	TRBD1	.	TGTGCCAGCGAGCTGACTCTTCCCGTTGGACAGGGAGAGAATACTGAAGCTTTCTTT	CASELTLPVGQGENTEAFF
TRBV12-5	TRBJ2-7	TRBD1	.	TGTGCTAGTGGTTTGGGACAGGGGAACGAGCAGTACTTC	CASGLGQGNEQYF
TRBV7-2	TRBJ1-5	.	once	TGTGCCAGCAGCTCGGGCCCAAACGATGGACAGTCTCACCAGCATTTT	CASSSGPNDGQSHQHF
TRBV29-1	TRBJ2-7	TRBD1	.	TGCAGCGTTATTGCCGGGACAGAGATATCCTACGAGCAGTACTTC	CSVIAGTEISYEQYF
TRBV28	TRBJ2-3	.	.	TGTGCCAGCAGTGTCCCGGGACTGGGAACAGATACGCAGTATTTT	CASSVPGLGTDTQYF
TRBV2	TRBJ2-3	.	.	TGTGCCAGCAGTGAATTGGAGGCTAGGACAGATACGCAGTATTTT	CASSELEARTDTQYF
TRBV27	TRBJ1-2	.	once	TGTGCCAGCAGTTTGAGTCCTACTAACTATGGCTACACCTTC	CASSLSPTNYGYTF
TRBV5-1	TRBJ2-5	TRBD1	.	TGCGCCAGCAGCTTGACAGGGGGACGAACCTTGATCGGCCACTTC	CASSLTGGRTLIGHF
TRBV6-6	TRBJ1-2	.	.	TGTGCCAGCAGCCCCATGGTGGCAGTCTATGGCTACACCTTC	CASSPMVAVYGYTF
TRBV15	TRBJ2-4	TRBD2	.	TGTGCCACCAGCAGAGTCGAATCGGGGAGGGGTCAGTACTTC	CATSRVESGRGQYF
TRBV28	TRBJ1-5	.	.	TGTGCCAGCAGTTTTCGGGACAACCCTGGGCAGCCCCAGCATTTT	CASSFRDNPGQPQHF
TRBV27	TRBJ2-3	.	.	TGTGCCAGCAGTTCGGGGGGCACAGATACGCAGTATTTT	CASSSGGTDTQYF
TRBV27	TRBJ2-7	.	.	TGTGCCAGCAGCTTCGACAGGTATACCTACGAGCAGTACTTC	CASSFDRYTYEQYF
TRBV4-3	TRBJ2-2	.	.	TGCGCCAGCAGCCAAAGGAGGGGTCCAAACACCGGGGAGCTGTTTTTT	CASSQRRGPNTGELFF
TRBV19	TRBJ2-6	TRBD1	.	TGTGCCAGTAGTCCCCAAGGACAGGGACCCGGCTCTGGGGCCAACGTCCTGACTTTC	CASSPQGQGPGSGANVLTF